This TCR beta chain was profiled in a study of blood T cell repertoires in COVID-19. Across the whole study: COVID-19 samples collected from the United States, Italy and Spain covered acute and convalescent phases.

Sequencing used immunoSEQ multiplex PCR; TCRdb keeps in-frame clones, though not all of them. The sample records 200,000 or so clones, 80% to 90% being singletons. CDR1 and CDR2 (germline): SQVTM, ANQGSEA. Losses at the gene ends were 1 base for V and 0 bases for J; bases not matched to a gene: 1. The CDR3 consists of 15 residues. In its sample, this clone was seen a few times. The chain is built from TRBV29-1 and TRBJ2-3; 10 bases are shared with TRBD1. The sequencing sample was made of peripheral blood. This sequence was found in a woman aged 80 or over with COVID-19, enrolled during active disease. For the CDR3, the DNA is TGCAGCGTTGAAGTGGGACAGGGGAGCACAGATACGCAGTATTTT. Its translation: CSVEVGQGSTDTQYF.